Following are 7 T cell receptor beta chains from one sample sequenced in a study of blood T cells in healthy people across ages. The use of a sample-barcoded 5' primer and a J-beta primer mix characterized a second PCR of roughly 6 to 11 cycles. TCRdb fed the 5' RACE reads into MiXCR, producing one record per CDR3 protein. The table shows 1.5 million to 2 million distinct CDR3 sequences, with about 50% occurring only once. What was sequenced was blood. Every receptor here comes from a middle-aged woman in good health.

On this clonotype itself: A much larger clone sits a single nucleotide away, making a read error possible. This sequence joins TRBV29-1 and TRBJ2-1; no reliable D call. With the DNA end fitting TRBJ2-7 better, the J assignment may be wrong. Germline CDR1 is SQVTM and CDR2 is ANQGSEA. The CDR3 covers 14 residues. CDR3: CSVESTRSYNEQYF. Written as DNA, the CDR3 is TGCAGCGTTGAATCGACCCGCTCCTACAATGAGCAGTACTTC.

The chain is built from TRBV4-1 and TRBJ2-1; D is possibly TRBD1 (6 bases). Germline V gives CDR1 MGHRA, CDR2 YSYEKL. Trimming stripped 0 bases from V and 3 bases from J, with 6 bases between. The CDR3 contains 14 residues. The CDR3 DNA is TGCGCCAGCAGCCAAGAACAGGGCTACAATGAGCAGTTCTTC. Its protein product is CASSQEQGYNEQFF.

The rearrangement links TRBV7-9 to TRBJ1-2; D ambiguous. V was pared by 5 bases and J by 2 bases, with 9 bases between. This CDR3 is built from 13 residues. Germline loops: CDR1 SEHNR, CDR2 FQNEAQ (reference sequence). The CDR3 DNA reads as TGTGCCAGCAGCCCGGAGAACAACTATGGCTACACCTTC. It codes for CASSPENNYGYTF.

This clonotype was seen more than once but under ten times. This sequence joins TRBV29-1 and TRBJ1-2; possibly TRBD1 for D (5 bases). V lost 3 bases to trimming and J lost 7 bases, with 21 bases between them. Germline V gives CDR1 SQVTM, CDR2 ANQGSEA. The CDR3 runs 15 residues. The CDR3 DNA reads TGCAGCGTTGAGAAGGGGACCTTCTTAACTGGTGGCTACACCTTC. Translation: CSVEKGTFLTGGYTF. The variable domain in full, with the rest retrieved from reference TRBV29-1 and TRBJ1-2, is SAVISQKPSRDICQRGTSLTIQCQVDSQVTMMFWYRQQPGQSLTLIATANQGSEATYESGFVIDKFPISRPNLTFSTLTVSNMSPEDSSIYLCSVEKGTFLTGGYTFGSGTRLTVV.

The CDR3 nucleotides are TGTGCCACCAGCGCACGGGAGGGAACCTACAATGAGCAGTTCTTC. Its protein is CATSAREGTYNEQFF. The rearrangement links TRBV15 to TRBJ2-1; TRBD2 matches at 8 bases. The junction had 5 bases not matched to a gene; V was cut back by 5 bases and J by 2 bases. This CDR3 is built from 15 residues. Germline CDR1 reads LNHNV; CDR2 reads YYDKDF (reference sequence).

This clonotype was counted only a few times. The chain recombines TRBV5-5 with TRBJ2-1; D possibly corresponds to TRBD2 (7 bases). The germline V and J ends were trimmed by 4 bases and 9 bases, with 14 bases remaining between them. Germline V CDR1 and CDR2: SGHKS, YYEKEE (reference sequence). The CDR3 loop spans 13 amino acids. The CDR3 DNA sequence: TGTGCCAGCAGCCAATCCGCGGGGGCTGAGCAGTTCTTC. Translation: CASSQSAGAEQFF.

This rearrangement joins TRBV6-1 to TRBJ2-4, with D unclear. Near its end, the DNA agrees better with TRBJ2-7, so the J call may be wrong. Per the germline V gene, CDR1 is MNHNS and CDR2 is SASEGT. This CDR3 comprises 14 residues. CDR3 sequence reads: CASSESHSNYEQYF. The CDR3 nucleotides are TGTGCCAGCAGTGAATCGCACAGTAACTACGAGCAGTACTTC.